What follows are 29 T cell receptor beta chains derived from one specimen sequenced in a study of control samples from healthy donors and cancer patients. The protocol was immunoSEQ multiplex PCR, while the TCRdb copy is restricted to in-frame clones and leaves out a portion. Found here are about 59,000 clones, 92% of them singletons; the top ten hold roughly 1.6%. The sample was PBMCs. Every receptor here comes from a man aged 35 to 55 with colorectal cancer.

The chain carries TRBV2 and TRBJ1-4; D gene ambiguous. V dropped 6 bases and J dropped 7 bases, with 12 bases sitting between them. The germline V gene has CDR1 SNHLY and CDR2 FYNNEI. The CDR3 has 13 residues. The CDR3 protein is CASRSPDREKLFF. Written as DNA, the CDR3 is TGTGCCAGCAGGTCACCGGACCGTGAAAAACTGTTTTTT.

The V call is TRBV5-1, the J call TRBJ1-2, with D uncertain. CDR1 SGHRS and CDR2 YFSETQ come from the germline V gene. V dropped 4 bases and J dropped 6 bases, with 13 bases sitting between them. CDR3 length: 13 residues. CDR3 in DNA: TGCGCCAGCAGCCCCGGCGGGCGGGATGGCTACACCTTC. Translating it yields CASSPGGRDGYTF. Full variable domain (rest looked up from reference TRBV5-1 and TRBJ1-2): KAGVTQTPRYLIKTRGQQVTLSCSPISGHRSVSWYQQTPGQGLQFLFEYFSETQRNKGNFPGRFSGRQFSNSRSEMNVSTLELGDSALYLCASSPGGRDGYTFGSGTRLTVV.

This chain links TRBV24-1 with TRBJ1-2; D unresolved. Trimming shortened V by 3 bases and J by 8 bases, and 9 bases separated the two germline ends. From germline, CDR1 is KGHDR and CDR2 SFDVKD. The CDR3 spans 12 residues. This chain's CDR3 is CATSDPHTGYTF. DNA of the CDR3: TGTGCCACCAGTGATCCCCACACCGGCTACACCTTC.

The rearrangement links TRBV3-1 (or the pseudogene TRBV3-2) to TRBJ2-1, with 9 bases lining up with TRBD2. V lost 1 base and J lost 2; bases outside the gene matches: 3. This CDR3 contains 16 residues. Germline CDR1 reads LGHDT; CDR2 reads YNNKEL (reference sequence). CDR3 region: CASSQGAGGAYNEQFF. The CDR3, as DNA: TGTGCCAGCAGCCAAGGGGCGGGGGGGGCCTACAATGAGCAGTTCTTC.

This chain connects TRBV7-9 to TRBJ1-2; D remains unclear. Germline V CDR1 and CDR2: SEHNR, FQNEAQ (reference sequence). This CDR3 spans 12 amino acids. Trimming removed 1 base at V and 8 bases at J, with 8 bases between. The CDR3 DNA sequence: TGTGCCAGCAGCTTAGATTGGAGGGGCTACACCTTC. Its translation: CASSLDWRGYTF.

The genes are TRBV5-3 and TRBJ1-3; D unclear. TRBV5-3 is noted as an ORF with a role that remains uncertain. The length of the CDR3 is 14 residues. Trimming removed 4 bases from V and 0 bases from J, with 8 bases in between. The CDR3 DNA reads as TGTGCCAGAAGCCCGGCGAGCTCTGGAAACACCATATATTTT. It yields the protein CARSPASSGNTIYF.

CDR3 coding DNA: TGTGCCAGCAGCGTAGAGGGGGCGCATGGCTACACCTTC. This translates into CASSVEGAHGYTF. V is TRBV9 and J is TRBJ1-2; TRBD1 matches 7 bases. The trim removed 0 bases at V and 6 bases at J, leaving 2 bases unmatched. The CDR3 is 13 amino acids. Germline values: CDR1 SGDLS, CDR2 YYNGEE. Full variable domain (missing parts from reference TRBV9 and TRBJ1-2): DSGVTQTPKHLITATGQRVTLRCSPRSGDLSVYWYQQSLDQGLQFLIQYYNGEERAKGNILERFSAQQFPDLHSELNLSSLELGDSALYFCASSVEGAHGYTFGSGTRLTVV.

The chain employs TRBV7-3 and TRBJ2-2; 8 positions agree with TRBD2. Germline V CDR1 and CDR2: SGHTA, FQGTGA. V dropped 5 bases and J dropped 13; count of bases not matched to a gene: 12. The CDR3 totals 14 residues. The CDR3 protein is CASSGPGTSFWLFF. For the CDR3, the DNA is TGTGCCAGCAGCGGTCCCGGGACTAGTTTCTGGCTGTTTTTT.

The rearrangement uses TRBV7-2 and TRBJ1-2; D not resolved. V was pared by 4 bases and J by 0 bases, with 6 bases between. Germline values: CDR1 SGHTA, CDR2 FQGNSA. This CDR3 is 13 amino acids long. The CDR3 DNA follows: TGTGCCAGCAGCTCGGGTTCTAACTATGGCTACACCTTC. Its translation is CASSSGSNYGYTF.

This chain joins TRBV7-8 and TRBJ2-7, with D tentatively TRBD2 (6 bases). Germline V gene sequence: CDR1 SGHVS, CDR2 FQNEAQ. The CDR3 length is 15 residues. Trimming removed 5 bases from V and 0 bases from J, with 14 bases in between. The CDR3 spells CASSHPGVSSYEQYF. CDR3 nucleotide sequence: TGTGCCAGCAGCCACCCGGGGGTCAGCTCCTACGAGCAGTACTTC.

The chain uses TRBV3-1 (or the pseudogene TRBV3-2) and TRBJ2-2, with D hard to call. This CDR3 region has 15 residues. Trimming removed 2 bases from V and 6 bases from J, with 13 bases in between. The V gene's germline CDR1 is LGHDT and CDR2 YNNKEL (reference sequence). CDR3 DNA sequence: TGTGCCAGCAGCCAAAGGGCTGCGTCACCCGGGGAGCTGTTTTTT. This encodes CASSQRAASPGELFF.

CDR3 sequence reads: CASRSDSVSGELFF. The CDR3 DNA sequence: TGTGCCAGCAGAAGTGATAGTGTCTCCGGGGAGCTGTTTTTT. V is TRBV2 and J is TRBJ2-2; unclear D gene. V shed 6 bases and J shed 6 bases, with 14 bases lying between them. Germline loops: CDR1 SNHLY, CDR2 FYNNEI. The CDR3 length is 14 residues.

The chain combines TRBV7-9 with TRBJ1-2, with D possibly being TRBD1 (6 bases). The ends were cut back, 5 bases at V and 7 bases at J, with 23 bases in the middle. CDR1 and CDR2 (germline): SEHNR, FQNEAQ (reference sequence). CDR3 length equals 16 residues. The CDR3 DNA reads TGTGCCAGCAGCCCAAGGGGGGCCCCGGCGTCGGGTGGCTACACCTTC. It yields the protein CASSPRGAPASGGYTF.

The chain joins TRBV12-5 to TRBJ2-1, with a tentative D call TRBD2 (6 bases). Germline lookup yields CDR1 LGHNT and CDR2 FRNRAP. CDR3 length: 15 residues. The germline V and J ends were trimmed by 7 bases and 4 bases, with 17 bases remaining between them. The CDR3 coding sequence is TGTGCTAGTGCCCTGGGAGGTACCACTTACAATGAGCAGTTCTTC. Encoded protein: CASALGGTTYNEQFF.

The chain links TRBV3-1 (or the pseudogene TRBV3-2) to TRBJ2-5; 8 bases are a match to TRBD2. CDR1 is LGHDT and CDR2 is YNNKEL in the germline V gene (reference sequence). V was pared by 3 bases and J by 3 bases, with 6 bases of the junction left unmatched. The CDR3 consists of 15 residues. CDR3 protein: CASSHPGGAKETQYF. The CDR3 DNA reads as TGTGCCAGCAGCCATCCCGGGGGGGCCAAAGAGACCCAGTACTTC.

This clone was recorded a few times. The chain joins TRBV5-6 to TRBJ1-1; 8 positions agree with TRBD1. Looked up from germline, CDR1 is SGHDT and CDR2 is YYEEEE. CDR3 size: 16 residues. J gave up 4 bases and V 4 bases, and 12 bases lay outside the gene matches. This chain's CDR3 is CASSPSYGQGGTEAFF. CDR3 sequence (DNA): TGTGCCAGCAGCCCTTCCTACGGACAGGGTGGCACTGAAGCTTTCTTT.

The CDR3 sequence is CASSGGRDNSPLHF. Written as DNA, the CDR3 is TGTGCCAGCAGTGGGGGCAGGGACAATTCACCCCTCCACTTT. The V gene is TRBV27, the J gene TRBJ1-6, with D possibly being TRBD1 (6 bases). The germline gives CDR1 MNHEY, CDR2 SMNVEV (reference sequence). This CDR3 spans 14 amino acids. The V gene lost 5 bases and the J gene lost 7 bases, with 12 bases spanning the gap.

The V and J genes are TRBV11-2 and TRBJ2-7; D remains unclear. The CDR3 consists of 14 residues. The V gene lost 0 bases and the J gene lost 2 bases, with 8 bases spanning the gap. Germline-derived CDR1 and CDR2 are SGHAT and FQNNGV. DNA of the CDR3: TGTGCCAGCAGCTTAGATTTTGGTGCCTACGAGCAGTACTTC. Its protein product is CASSLDFGAYEQYF.

This clone was counted once. V is TRBV7-9 and J is TRBJ2-1; 10 nucleotides align to TRBD2. There are 16 residues in the CDR3. The ends lost 1 base at V and 12 bases at J; junction bases unmatched: 12. CDR1 SEHNR and CDR2 FQNEAQ come from the germline V gene (reference sequence). The CDR3 loop is CASSLGTSGVGPGQFF. As DNA, the CDR3 is TGTGCCAGCAGCTTAGGCACTAGCGGGGTAGGTCCGGGGCAGTTCTTC.

The chain combines TRBV4-1 with TRBJ2-1; 10 bases map to TRBD2. J was trimmed by 10 bases and V by 3 bases; bases with no gene match: 12. Germline V lookup: CDR1 MGHRA, CDR2 YSYEKL. The CDR3 loop spans 16 amino acids. The CDR3 sequence: CASSQTGAAGGPEQFF. The CDR3 bases are TGCGCCAGCAGCCAGACCGGGGCAGCGGGGGGGCCGGAGCAGTTCTTC.

The V call is TRBV5-1, the J call TRBJ1-1; D not certain. Trimming took off 3 bases at V and 5 bases at J, with 17 bases between the two ends. The germline gives CDR1 SGHRS, CDR2 YFSETQ. CDR3 length: 15 residues. CDR3 region: CASSSDGWGGTEAFF. CDR3 DNA sequence: TGCGCCAGCAGCTCCGATGGGTGGGGAGGTACTGAAGCTTTCTTT.

V usage is TRBV19 and J usage is TRBJ2-5; D is possibly TRBD1 (5 bases). Germline V gene lookup returns CDR1 LNHDA and CDR2 SQIVND (reference sequence). The CDR3 extends over 15 amino acids. V was clipped by 6 bases and J by 1 base, with 15 bases between them. The CDR3 sequence is CASRSAQGLQETQYF. Written as DNA, the CDR3 is TGTGCCAGTAGATCCGCCCAGGGTCTCCAAGAGACCCAGTACTTC.

The gene calls are TRBV4-2 and TRBJ2-5; 13 bases line up with TRBD2. Germline V gene data show CDR1 as LGHNA and CDR2 as YNFKEQ. The CDR3 has 18 residues. V gave up 4 bases and J gave up 1 base; unmatched junction bases: 9. CDR3 residues: CASSPGLAGAEIQETQYF. CDR3 coding DNA: TGTGCCAGCAGCCCAGGACTAGCGGGGGCTGAAATCCAAGAGACCCAGTACTTC.

The genes are TRBV6-5 and TRBJ2-7, with 9 positions matching TRBD1. Germline trimming cut 6 bases from V and 4 bases from J; bases unmatched to any gene: 7. Germline loops: CDR1 MNHEY, CDR2 SVGAGI. This CDR3 has 14 amino acids. CDR3 region: CASSRDRVPYEQYF. The CDR3, as DNA: TGTGCCAGCAGCAGGGACAGGGTTCCGTACGAGCAGTACTTC.

V usage is TRBV3-1 (or the pseudogene TRBV3-2) and J usage is TRBJ2-2, with D perhaps matching TRBD1 (6 bases). V dropped 2 bases and J dropped 6 bases, with 16 bases sitting between them. The CDR3 contains 16 residues. The V gene's germline CDR1 is LGHDT and CDR2 YNNKEL (reference sequence). CDR3 DNA: TGTGCCAGCAGCCAACGTCGGGACAACCTTGCCGGGGAGCTGTTTTTT. As protein: CASSQRRDNLAGELFF.

This sequence joins TRBV11-2 and TRBJ1-1; 9 nucleotides match TRBD1. From germline, CDR1 is SGHAT and CDR2 FQNNGV. The CDR3 totals 14 residues. J lost 5 bases, V lost 3 bases, and 4 bases had no gene match. DNA for the CDR3: TGTGCCAGCAGCTTCGGACAGGGGAGGACTGAAGCTTTCTTT. Amino acid sequence: CASSFGQGRTEAFF.

The chain uses TRBV12-3 or TRBV12-4 and TRBJ1-6; D call uncertain. There are 12 residues in the CDR3. V lost 6 bases and J 9 bases, leaving 9 bases between the germline ends. This chain's CDR3 is CASSRATSPLHF. The CDR3 DNA reads as TGTGCCAGCAGCCGGGCCACTTCACCCCTCCACTTT.

The gene calls are TRBV6-5 and TRBJ2-1, with TRBD2 matching over 10 bases. With V trimmed by 5 bases and J by 7 bases, 8 bases remained unmatched. CDR3 length: 15 amino acids. The germline V gene has CDR1 MNHEY and CDR2 SVGAGI. The CDR3 protein is CASSRILAGLNEQFF. The CDR3 DNA follows: TGTGCCAGCAGTCGTATACTAGCGGGGTTAAATGAGCAGTTCTTC.

This chain connects TRBV19 to TRBJ1-1, with D maybe TRBD1 (5 bases). There are 13 residues in the CDR3. The germline gives CDR1 LNHDA, CDR2 SQIVND (reference sequence). Deletions cut 10 bases from V and 0 bases from J, with 12 bases between. The CDR3 spells CATTGTLNTEAFF. For the CDR3, the DNA is TGTGCCACTACCGGGACGCTGAACACTGAAGCTTTCTTT.